This T cell receptor (beta chain) was identified in a study of T cells of healthy individuals (dated by TCRdb to 2017 to 2018). Relative to germline, V is missing 3 bases and J is missing 4 bases, with 1 base of the junction outside any gene match. CDR1 and CDR2, looked up from the germline V gene (reference sequence), are SEHNR and FQNEAQ. Inclusive of the bounding cysteine and phenylalanine, the CDR3 is 13 residues long. The DNA shown is the 39-base CDR3, in frame from base 1. Library preparation was by 5' RACE. Sequencing relied on an Illumina MiSeq. TCRdb reprocessing: public reads trimmed at Q25 with fastp, clones called with MiXCR, in-frame beta chains kept. Each CDR3 protein appears once, grouped with its most common genes and DNA. The sample yields about 57,000 distinct CDR3 sequences; 15% to 20% were counted once. The ten largest clones represent approximately 4.7% of the sample. This clonotype occurred many times. Its recognized antigen is unknown. Base qualities are missing; no much larger clone stands one base away.

This receptor was obtained from a human donor in good health. The rearrangement combines TRBV7-9 with TRBJ2-3, with 7 central nucleotides matching TRBD2. The nucleotides are TGTGCCAGCAGCTTTCGGGGGGCAGATACGCAGTATTTT. It specifies CASSFRGADTQYF.